This T cell receptor (beta chain) originates from a study of T cell responses to AZD1222 COVID-19 vaccine. The study, taken as a whole, reports: Among spike-specific TCRs, nearly half reportedly target unmutated variant regions. Baseline antibody screening turned up just a handful of seropositive AZD1222 recipients.

Germline V gene data show CDR1 as SGHTA and CDR2 as FQGTGA. Unmatched junction bases numbered 4, after V lost 3 bases and J lost 4 bases. The CDR3 spans 15 residues. Of note for this clone: Its antigen is still unknown.

Measured with immunoSEQ multiplex PCR; TCRdb has only the in-frame clones, and not every one. The sample yields nearly 110,000 clones, around 91% seen once. Source: peripheral blood, taken 28 days after the second AZD1222 dose. This receptor was obtained from an adult who received the AZD1222 COVID-19 vaccine. This sequence joins TRBV7-3 and TRBJ2-5; TRBD2 matches at 11 bases. CDR3 nucleotide sequence: TGTGCCAGCAGCTTGACCGGGACTAGCGGAGAGACCCAGTACTTC. This translates into CASSLTGTSGETQYF.